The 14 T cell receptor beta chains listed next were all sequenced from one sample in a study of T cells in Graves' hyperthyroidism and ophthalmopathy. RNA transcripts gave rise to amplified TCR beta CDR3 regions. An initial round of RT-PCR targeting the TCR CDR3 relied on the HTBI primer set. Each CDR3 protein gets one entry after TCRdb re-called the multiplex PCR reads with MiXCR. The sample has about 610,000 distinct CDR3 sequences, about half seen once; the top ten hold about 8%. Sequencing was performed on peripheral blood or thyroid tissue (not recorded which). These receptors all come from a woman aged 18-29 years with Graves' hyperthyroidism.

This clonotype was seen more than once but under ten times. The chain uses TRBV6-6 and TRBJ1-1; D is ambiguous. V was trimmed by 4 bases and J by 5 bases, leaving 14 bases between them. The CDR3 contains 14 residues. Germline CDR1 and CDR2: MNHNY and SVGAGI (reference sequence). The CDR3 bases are TGTGCCAGCAGTTTAAAAACATGGGCTACTGAAGCTTTCTTT. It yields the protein CASSLKTWATEAFF.

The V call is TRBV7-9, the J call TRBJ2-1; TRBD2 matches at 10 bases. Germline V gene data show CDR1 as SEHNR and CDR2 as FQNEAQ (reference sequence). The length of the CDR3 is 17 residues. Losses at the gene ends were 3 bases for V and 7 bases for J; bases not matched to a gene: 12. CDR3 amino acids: CASSLAKFASGSNEQFF. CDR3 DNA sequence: TGTGCCAGCAGCTTGGCAAAGTTTGCTAGCGGGAGTAATGAGCAGTTCTTC.

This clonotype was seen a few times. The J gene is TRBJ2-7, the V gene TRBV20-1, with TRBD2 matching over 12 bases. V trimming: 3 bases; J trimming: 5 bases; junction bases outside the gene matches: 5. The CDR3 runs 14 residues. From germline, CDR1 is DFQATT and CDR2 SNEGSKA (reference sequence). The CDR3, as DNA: TGCAGTGCTAGTGGACTAGCGGGAACCAACGAGCAGTACTTC. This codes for CSASGLAGTNEQYF.

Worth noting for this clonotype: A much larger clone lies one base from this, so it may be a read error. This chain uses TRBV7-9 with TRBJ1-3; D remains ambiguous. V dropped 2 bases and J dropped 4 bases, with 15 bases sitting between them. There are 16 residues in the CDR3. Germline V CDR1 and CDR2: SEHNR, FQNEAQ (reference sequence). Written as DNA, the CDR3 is TGTGCCAGCAGCTTACCCGGACCGGGCGGCGGAAACACCATATATTTT. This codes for CASSLPGPGGGNTIYF.

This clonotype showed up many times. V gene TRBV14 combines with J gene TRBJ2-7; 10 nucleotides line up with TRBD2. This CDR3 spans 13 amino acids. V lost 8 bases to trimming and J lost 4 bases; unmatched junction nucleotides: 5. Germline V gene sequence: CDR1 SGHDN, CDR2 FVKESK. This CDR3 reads CASAGGLAYEQYF. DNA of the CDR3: TGTGCCAGCGCCGGGGGACTAGCGTACGAGCAGTACTTC.

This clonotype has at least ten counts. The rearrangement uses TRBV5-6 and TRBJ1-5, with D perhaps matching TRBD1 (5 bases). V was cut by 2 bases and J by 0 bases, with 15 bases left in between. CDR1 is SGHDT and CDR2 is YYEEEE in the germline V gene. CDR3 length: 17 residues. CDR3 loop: CASSLSTGLYSNQPQHF. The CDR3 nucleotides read TGTGCCAGCAGCTTATCAACAGGACTTTATAGCAATCAGCCCCAGCATTTT. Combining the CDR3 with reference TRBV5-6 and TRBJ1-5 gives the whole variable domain DAGVTQSPTHLIKTRGQQVTLRCSPKSGHDTVSWYQQALGQGPQFIFQYYEEEERQRGNFPDRFSGHQFPNYSSELNVNALLLGDSALYLCASSLSTGLYSNQPQHFGDGTRLSIL.

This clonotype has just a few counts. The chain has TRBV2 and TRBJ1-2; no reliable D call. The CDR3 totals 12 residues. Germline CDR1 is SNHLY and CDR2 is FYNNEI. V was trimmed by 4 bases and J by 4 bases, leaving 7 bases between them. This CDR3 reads CASSGIGYGYTF. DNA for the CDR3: TGTGCCAGCAGTGGGATCGGCTATGGCTACACCTTC.

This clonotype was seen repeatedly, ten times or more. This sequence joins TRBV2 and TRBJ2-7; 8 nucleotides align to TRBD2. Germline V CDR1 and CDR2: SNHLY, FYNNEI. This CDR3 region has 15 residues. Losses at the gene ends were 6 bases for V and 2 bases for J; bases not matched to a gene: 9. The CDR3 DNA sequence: TGTGCCAGCAGCTTGAGACTAGCGCTTACCTACGAGCAGTACTTC. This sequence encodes CASSLRLALTYEQYF.

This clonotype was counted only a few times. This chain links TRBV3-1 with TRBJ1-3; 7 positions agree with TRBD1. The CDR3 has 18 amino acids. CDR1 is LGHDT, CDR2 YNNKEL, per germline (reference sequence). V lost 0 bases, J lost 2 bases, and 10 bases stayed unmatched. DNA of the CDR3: TGTGCCAGCAGCCAAGATACTGGGACAGCAAGAGCTGGAAACACCATATATTTT. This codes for CASSQDTGTARAGNTIYF.

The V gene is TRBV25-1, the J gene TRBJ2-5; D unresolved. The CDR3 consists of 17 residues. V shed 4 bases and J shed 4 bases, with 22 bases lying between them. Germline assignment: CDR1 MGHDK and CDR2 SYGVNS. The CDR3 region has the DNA TGTGCCAGCAGTGGTGGGTCAGTGGGTAACCTGGGAGAGACCCAGTACTTC. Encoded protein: CASSGGSVGNLGETQYF.

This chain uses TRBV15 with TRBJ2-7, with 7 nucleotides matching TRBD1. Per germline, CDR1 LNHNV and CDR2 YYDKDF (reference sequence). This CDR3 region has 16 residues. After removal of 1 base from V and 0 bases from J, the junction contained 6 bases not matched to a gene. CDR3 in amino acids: CATSRGTGFSSYEQYF. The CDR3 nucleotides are TGTGCCACCAGCAGAGGGACAGGTTTCAGCTCCTACGAGCAGTACTTC.

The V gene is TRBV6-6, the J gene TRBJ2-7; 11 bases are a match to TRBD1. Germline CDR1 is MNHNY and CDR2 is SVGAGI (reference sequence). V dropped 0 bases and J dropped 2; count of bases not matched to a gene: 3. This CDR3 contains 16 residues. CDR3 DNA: TGTGCCAGCAGTTACTCGGGACAGGGGGGGCCCTACGAGCAGTACTTC. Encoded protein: CASSYSGQGGPYEQYF.

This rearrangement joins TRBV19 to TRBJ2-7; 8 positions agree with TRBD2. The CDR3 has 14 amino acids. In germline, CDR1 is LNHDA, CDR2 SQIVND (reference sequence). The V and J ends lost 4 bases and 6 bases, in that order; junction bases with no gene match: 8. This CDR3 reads CASSRSGRAAEQYF. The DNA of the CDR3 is TGTGCCAGTAGTAGGAGCGGGAGAGCGGCCGAGCAGTACTTC.

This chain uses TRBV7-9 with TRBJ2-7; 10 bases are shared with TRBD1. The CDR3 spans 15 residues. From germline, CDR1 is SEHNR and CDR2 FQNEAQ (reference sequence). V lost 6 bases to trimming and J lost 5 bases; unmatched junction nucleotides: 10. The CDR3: CASSKTGTGENEQYF. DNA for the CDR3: TGTGCCAGCAGTAAGACCGGGACAGGGGAAAACGAGCAGTACTTC.